These 18 T cell receptor beta chains share one sample of origin, sequenced in a study of OX40 agonist ivuxolimab in advanced cancers. Library preparation used the immunoSEQ multiplex PCR assay. TCRdb provides this immuneACCESS table in a form limited to in-frame rearrangements. Some clones are lacking; in checked studies, under half of them reflect an unresolved V gene, and why the rest are absent is not known. For this sample the table gives about 58,000 clones, of which about 86% were detected only once. Around 1% of the sample is taken by the ten largest. The specimen was CD4+ or CD8+ T cells sorted from blood, collected in a trial of the OX40 agonist ivuxolimab. The receptors derive from an adult with an advanced solid tumor such as melanoma, head and neck, liver or kidney cancer.

This chain uses TRBV29-1 with TRBJ1-5; D remains ambiguous. The CDR3 has 14 amino acids. The germline V gene encodes CDR1 SQVTM and CDR2 ANQGSEA. The ends were cut back, 4 bases at V and 3 bases at J, with 13 bases in the middle. In DNA form, the CDR3 reads TGCAGCGTTGCGGTTGCCGGCACCAATCAGCCCCAGCATTTT. Translating gives CSVAVAGTNQPQHF.

CDR3 in amino acids: CASSLASGLQGAYGYTF. The CDR3 DNA reads as TGTGCCAGCAGCTTGGCGTCCGGTTTGCAGGGGGCATATGGCTACACCTTC. The chain links TRBV5-4 to TRBJ1-2; the match to TRBD1 covers 8 bases. CDR3 size: 17 residues. The V and J ends lost 0 bases and 5 bases, in that order; junction bases with no gene match: 12. CDR1 is SGHNT, CDR2 YYREEE, per germline (reference sequence).

This rearrangement joins TRBV30 to TRBJ1-6; weak D call: TRBD1 (5 bases). V shed 1 base and J shed 8 bases, with 9 bases lying between them. The CDR3 has 13 residues. CDR1 GTSNPN and CDR2 SVGIG come from the germline V gene (reference sequence). The CDR3: CAWSEQGYSPLHF. The CDR3 coding sequence is TGTGCCTGGAGTGAGCAGGGTTATTCACCCCTCCACTTT.

The chain couples TRBV6-1 to TRBJ1-1, with D possibly matching TRBD1 (6 bases). Trimming cost V 5 bases and J 1 base, with 11 bases left between them. Germline CDR1 and CDR2: MNHNS and SASEGT. CDR3 length equals 14 residues. In DNA form, the CDR3 reads TGTGCCAGCAGTCGGGACACTTGGAACACTGAAGCTTTCTTT. This codes for CASSRDTWNTEAFF.

This clone appeared a few times. The V and J genes are TRBV6-5 and TRBJ1-5, with TRBD1 identical over 7 bases. The CDR3 loop spans 13 amino acids. Trimming at V came to 2 bases and at J to 7 bases, leaving 2 bases not matched to a gene. Germline V CDR1 and CDR2: MNHEY, SVGAGI. The CDR3 bases are TGTGCCAGCAGTTACGCAGGGGGGCAGCCCCAGCATTTT. Protein sequence: CASSYAGGQPQHF.

The V and J genes are TRBV18 and TRBJ1-2, with 7 positions matching TRBD1. Germline loops: CDR1 KGHSH, CDR2 LQKENI. V lost 3 bases, J lost 0 bases, and 10 bases stayed unmatched. The CDR3 consists of 17 residues. The CDR3 DNA follows: TGTGCCAGCTCACCGGGACAGACTACCCTCCCTAACTATGGCTACACCTTC. It encodes CASSPGQTTLPNYGYTF.

The chain has TRBV18 and TRBJ2-3; 11 nucleotides agree with TRBD1. Germline trimming cut 3 bases from V and 1 base from J; bases unmatched to any gene: 0. From germline, CDR1 is KGHSH and CDR2 LQKENI. The CDR3 contains 15 residues. The CDR3 loop is CASSPGQGGTDTQYF. As DNA, the CDR3 is TGTGCCAGCTCACCGGGACAGGGGGGCACAGATACGCAGTATTTT.

The chain combines TRBV7-2 with TRBJ2-7; no clear D. This CDR3 is built from 13 residues. CDR1 SGHTA and CDR2 FQGNSA come from the germline V gene. Between the trimmed V and J ends, which lost 0 bases and 4 bases, there was a span of 7 bases. CDR3 loop: CASSLARQYEQYF. The CDR3 DNA reads as TGTGCCAGCAGCTTAGCTCGGCAGTACGAGCAGTACTTC.

The V call is TRBV10-3, the J call TRBJ1-1; D remains ambiguous. The V gene's germline CDR1 is ENHRY and CDR2 SYGVKD. V lost 5 bases to trimming and J lost 10 bases, with 20 bases between them. The CDR3 spans 14 residues. The CDR3 nucleotides read TGTGCCATCAGTAAAGGAGACCGAGGTCGGGGAGCTTTCTTT. Its translation: CAISKGDRGRGAFF.

The genes are TRBV5-1 and TRBJ1-6, with 8 bases aligning to TRBD1. CDR3 length: 15 amino acids. J gave up 7 bases and V 4 bases, and 7 bases lay outside the gene matches. Germline loops: CDR1 SGHRS, CDR2 YFSETQ. The CDR3 is CASSARTGTNSPLHF. In nucleotides, the CDR3 is TGCGCCAGCAGCGCGAGGACAGGGACGAATTCACCCCTCCACTTT.

The rearrangement joins TRBV6-5 to TRBJ1-1, with D possibly being TRBD1 (6 bases). Trimming took off 2 bases at V and 5 bases at J, with 12 bases between the two ends. Looked up from germline, CDR1 is MNHEY and CDR2 is SVGAGI. This CDR3 has 14 residues. This CDR3 reads CASSYRQGKTEAFF. The DNA of the CDR3 is TGTGCCAGCAGTTACAGGCAGGGGAAAACTGAAGCTTTCTTT.

The chain employs TRBV9 and TRBJ1-2, with a tentative D call TRBD1 (5 bases). Germline values: CDR1 SGDLS, CDR2 YYNGEE. The CDR3 contains 14 residues. Trimming took 7 bases from V and 2 from J, leaving 15 bases between them. The CDR3 DNA sequence: TGTGCCAGCGGGGGACCGGGGGAGAACTATGGCTACACCTTC. Its protein product is CASGGPGENYGYTF.

This clone appeared a single time. This rearrangement joins TRBV6-5 to TRBJ2-2, with a weak D call TRBD1 (5 bases). Germline values: CDR1 MNHEY, CDR2 SVGAGI. The length of the CDR3 is 15 residues. V lost 0 bases, J lost 3 bases, and 8 bases lay in between. The CDR3 sequence: CASSYSYRHTGELFF. The CDR3 DNA reads TGTGCCAGCAGTTACTCGTACAGGCACACCGGGGAGCTGTTTTTT.

The V and J genes are TRBV6-1 and TRBJ1-2, with 9 bases aligning to TRBD1. V trimming: 3 bases; J trimming: 7 bases; junction bases outside the gene matches: 9. In germline, CDR1 is MNHNS, CDR2 SASEGT. The CDR3 runs to 15 residues. The CDR3 region is CASSDRDRARGGYTF. The CDR3 coding sequence is TGTGCCAGCAGTGACCGGGACAGGGCACGCGGTGGCTACACCTTC.

The chain has TRBV2 and TRBJ2-1; D unclear. There are 15 residues in the CDR3. The V gene's germline CDR1 is SNHLY and CDR2 FYNNEI. Trimming shortened V by 4 bases and J by 5 bases, and 15 bases separated the two germline ends. CDR3 sequence reads: CASSVQVRQNNEQFF. The CDR3 coding sequence is TGTGCCAGCAGTGTTCAGGTACGCCAGAACAATGAGCAGTTCTTC.

The chain employs TRBV7-9 and TRBJ2-1, with 7 bases matching TRBD1. The trim removed 5 bases at V and 0 bases at J, leaving 13 bases unmatched. The CDR3 is 18 residues long. Germline V lookup: CDR1 SEHNR, CDR2 FQNEAQ (reference sequence). The CDR3 region is CASSETNRGLSSYNEQFF. The CDR3 DNA is TGTGCCAGCAGCGAAACCAACAGGGGCCTGAGCTCCTACAATGAGCAGTTCTTC.

The chain is built from TRBV6-1 and TRBJ2-1; possible D gene TRBD2, 5 bases. The CDR3 runs 13 residues. V was cut by 6 bases and J by 5 bases, with 11 bases left in between. In germline, CDR1 is MNHNS, CDR2 SASEGT. This chain's CDR3 is CASRRAVNNEQFF. Here the CDR3 DNA reads TGTGCCAGCAGGAGAGCGGTTAACAATGAGCAGTTCTTC.

V is TRBV29-1 and J is TRBJ2-2; 9 positions agree with TRBD1. This CDR3 is 13 amino acids long. Trimming at V came to 5 bases and at J to 8 bases, leaving 6 bases not matched to a gene. Germline assignment: CDR1 SQVTM and CDR2 ANQGSEA. CDR3 residues: CSVQQGAGGELFF. The DNA of the CDR3 is TGCAGCGTTCAACAGGGGGCTGGGGGGGAGCTGTTTTTT.